Shown below are 8 T cell receptor beta chains from a single sample sequenced in a study. Tregs were sorted as CD4+CD25+CD127-/low cells. Adaptor-ligated barcode primers were used to amplify TRBV12-4/TRBJ1-2 clonotypes. One entry per CDR3 protein, called by TCRdb with MiXCR from the multiplex PCR reads. The profile shows 95 or so distinct CDR3 sequences, 4.5% to 7% of them singletons. The sample was tumor-infiltrating Tregs sorted from the breast tumor. The origin of the receptors is a female donor with breast cancer.

Within the sample, this clonotype is hyperexpanded. V is TRBV12-3 or TRBV12-4 and J is TRBJ1-2, with D possibly TRBD1 on 5 matching bases. This CDR3 comprises 15 residues. V was shortened by 7 bases and J by 7 bases, with 22 bases between the two germline ends. This chain's CDR3 is CASTTSQEGLGGYTF. The CDR3 DNA sequence: TGTGCCAGCACCACGTCACAGGAGGGCCTGGGTGGCTACACCTTC.

This clonotype rates as large. The chain carries TRBV12-3 or TRBV12-4 and TRBJ1-2; D remains ambiguous. The CDR3 extends over 12 amino acids. The ends were cut back, 5 bases at V and 8 bases at J, with 12 bases in the middle. The CDR3 spells CASSGSTIGYTF. As DNA, the CDR3 is TGTGCCAGCAGTGGGTCTACTATCGGCTACACCTTC.

By share, this clonotype ranks as large. The chain has TRBV12-3 or TRBV12-4 and TRBJ1-2; tentative D call: TRBD1 (5 bases). V lost 5 bases and J 4 bases, leaving 14 bases between the germline ends. This CDR3 comprises 14 residues. The CDR3 sequence is CASSPGQSTYGYTF. The DNA for the CDR3 is TGTGCCAGCAGTCCTGGACAAAGCACCTATGGCTACACCTTC.

As concerns this clonotype: At one end, the junction sequence differs from germline, possibly due to a read error. The CDR3 here is CAGSIGTAYGYTF. As DNA, the CDR3 is TGTGCCGGCAGTATTGGGACTGCTTATGGCTACACCTTC. This chain uses TRBV12-3 or TRBV12-4 with TRBJ1-2; perhaps TRBD1 as D (5 bases). The CDR3 covers 13 residues.

By share, this clonotype ranks as large. The chain employs TRBV12-3 or TRBV12-4 and TRBJ1-2; perhaps TRBD1 as D (5 bases). CDR3 size: 14 residues. Trimming took off 4 bases at V and 2 bases at J, with 11 bases between the two ends. In DNA form, the CDR3 reads TGTGCCAGCAGTTCCTCTCGGGGCAACTATGGCTACACCTTC. Translating gives CASSSSRGNYGYTF.

By proportion, this clonotype is large. The chain combines TRBV12-3 or TRBV12-4 with TRBJ1-2; D remains unclear. This CDR3 contains 13 residues. V was clipped by 3 bases and J by 5 bases, with 10 bases between them. The CDR3 spells CASSFSQLYGYTF. In nucleotides, the CDR3 is TGTGCCAGCAGTTTCAGCCAGCTATATGGCTACACCTTC.

This clonotype is judged large. The chain combines TRBV12-3 or TRBV12-4 with TRBJ1-2, with D hard to call. V lost 2 bases and J 2 bases, leaving 9 bases between the germline ends. The CDR3 spans 14 residues. The chain's CDR3 is CASSLSHSNYGYTF. The CDR3 DNA reads TGTGCCAGCAGTTTATCGCACAGCAACTATGGCTACACCTTC.

This clonotype is judged large. The chain's CDR3 is CASSLTNSNYGYTF. As DNA, the CDR3 is TGTGCCAGCAGTTTAACCAACAGCAACTATGGCTACACCTTC. The chain employs TRBV12-3 or TRBV12-4 and TRBJ1-2, with D unresolved. This CDR3 comprises 14 residues. Trimming pared 2 bases from V and 2 bases from J, leaving 9 bases between.